The clone carrying this T cell receptor (beta chain) was recorded a few times. Unique molecular identifiers were added to individual cDNA molecules. TCRdb used MiXCR to reprocess the 5' RACE reads, holding one entry per CDR3 protein. There are some 64,000 distinct CDR3 sequences in the sample; roughly 18% occur only once, and about 8.2% lies in the top ten. The data stem from a study of early T cells in non-severe SARS-CoV-2 infection. Study information: With bulk RNA from unsorted whole blood as input, sequencing yielded unpaired chains.

J lost 7 bases, V lost 4 bases, and 6 bases had no gene match. This CDR3 has 14 amino acids. Germline lookup yields CDR1 MNHEY and CDR2 SMNVEV (reference sequence). The sample in question was whole blood, obtained at baseline. The gene calls are TRBV27 and TRBJ2-1; 8 bases match TRBD2. This receptor was obtained from an adult who was a healthcare worker with PCR-confirmed SARS-CoV-2 infection or an uninfected control (not recorded which). DNA for the CDR3: TGTGCCAGCAGTTACTATAGCGGGATAAATGAGCAGTTCTTC. This translates into CASSYYSGINEQFF.